This passage covers 25 T cell receptor beta chains from one sample sequenced in a study of blood T cells in healthy people across ages. A second 7 to 11 cycle PCR used barcoded and J-beta primers. TCRdb reprocessed the 5' RACE reads via MiXCR and lists one record per CDR3 protein. The sample lists 590,000 or so distinct CDR3 sequences, roughly 30% seen once, with 15% to 19% in the top ten. The specimen was blood. Receptor source: an elderly woman in good health.

With regard to this clonotype: A read error may explain this, as a much larger clone is one base away. CDR3 sequence reads: CASSLILGSRGTEGSNQPQHF. DNA of the CDR3: TGTGCCAGCAGTTTAATCTTGGGGAGCCGTGGAACTGAGGGTAGCAATCAGCCCCAGCATTTT. V gene TRBV12-3 or TRBV12-4 combines with J gene TRBJ1-5; D is unclear. Trimming left V 2 bases short and J 0 bases short, with 26 bases between. CDR3 length equals 21 residues.

This clonotype was detected ten times or more. The chain employs TRBV12-3 or TRBV12-4 and TRBJ1-1; 9 nucleotides align to TRBD1. The length of the CDR3 is 13 residues. V lost 9 bases to trimming and J lost 5 bases; unmatched junction nucleotides: 7. The CDR3 region has the DNA TGTGCCAGTCACAGGGGGCCGGGGACTGAAGCTTTCTTT. Amino acids: CASHRGPGTEAFF.

As concerns this clonotype: A much larger clone lies a single base off, so this may be a read error. This chain links TRBV28 with TRBJ2-7, with no clear D. CDR1 is MDHEN and CDR2 is SYDVKM in the germline V gene. CDR3 size: 13 residues. The CDR3 region is CAGRLLRSYEQYF. The DNA for the CDR3 is TGTGCCGGCAGGCTTCTGAGGTCCTACGAGCAGTACTTC.

This clonotype was seen only a few times. The chain joins TRBV7-3 to TRBJ2-1; the D gene is possibly TRBD2 (5 bases). The CDR3 is made up of 15 amino acids. The V gene's germline CDR1 is SGHTA and CDR2 FQGTGA. V lost 5 bases, J lost 7 bases, and 18 bases lay in between. This CDR3 is CASSLDYYSVNEQFF. CDR3 sequence (DNA): TGTGCCAGCAGCCTTGACTACTATTCTGTTAATGAGCAGTTCTTC. Combining the CDR3 with reference TRBV7-3 and TRBJ2-1 gives the whole variable domain GAGVSQTPSNKVTEKGKYVELRCDPISGHTALYWYRQSLGQGPEFLIYFQGTGAADDSGLPNDRFFAVRPEGSVSTLKIQRTERGDSAVYLCASSLDYYSVNEQFFGPGTRLTVL.

This clonotype was seen ten or more times. The chain combines TRBV4-3 with TRBJ2-3, with 11 bases lining up with TRBD2. The CDR3 is 16 amino acids. V lost 4 bases, J lost 5 bases, and 8 bases stayed unmatched. The germline V gene has CDR1 LGHNA and CDR2 YSLEER. The CDR3 loop is CASSREGLAEGDTQYF. The CDR3 coding sequence is TGCGCCAGCAGCCGAGAGGGACTAGCGGAGGGAGATACGCAGTATTTT.

In the case of this clonotype: The conserved closing phenylalanine or tryptophan is absent in this CDR3, likely reflecting a read error. V and J are TRBV6-1 and TRBJ1-1; the D is unclear. The V gene's germline CDR1 is MNHNS and CDR2 SASEGT. V lost 7 bases to trimming and J lost 0 bases, with 18 bases between them. The CDR3 runs to 16 residues. In DNA, the CDR3 is TGTGCCAGCAAAATAAGGAGCGGAGGGATGAACACTGAAGCTTTCGTT. It specifies CASKIRSGGMNTEAFV.

In this sample, this clonotype turned up many times. The chain has TRBV12-3 or TRBV12-4 and TRBJ1-2; D is unclear. V shed 7 bases and J shed 4 bases, with 16 bases lying between them. The CDR3 extends over 14 amino acids. The CDR3 nucleotides read TGTGCCAGCACCGGAGAAGGCTCGGTCTATGGCTACACCTTC. Translated, it gives CASTGEGSVYGYTF.

This chain uses TRBV7-3 with TRBJ2-1, with TRBD2 identical over 9 bases. The CDR3 has 14 amino acids. With 0 bases clipped from V and 15 bases from J, the junction kept 9 bases outside the gene matches. Germline V gene lookup returns CDR1 SGHTA and CDR2 FQGTGA. As DNA, the CDR3 is TGTGCCAGCAGCTTAACGGGTGGCGGGGGGGCCCCGTTCTTC. Residues: CASSLTGGGGAPFF.

The chain couples TRBV20-1 to TRBJ2-3; TRBD2 is a possible D gene (6 bases). Germline assignment: CDR1 DFQATT and CDR2 SNEGSKA (reference sequence). The CDR3 is 10 amino acids. V gave up 3 bases and J gave up 10 bases, with 8 bases separating them. The CDR3 nucleotides are TGCAGTGCTAGTTGGGGGGCGCAGTATTTT. Its translation is CSASWGAQYF.

A few counts support this clonotype. The chain combines TRBV20-1 with TRBJ2-3; D not resolved. The germline V and J ends were trimmed by 6 bases and 7 bases, with 17 bases remaining between them. Germline assignment: CDR1 DFQATT and CDR2 SNEGSKA (reference sequence). The CDR3 contains 13 residues. The CDR3, as DNA: TGCAGTGCCCCAGAGGTGGTGGGAAATACGCAGTATTTT. Translating it yields CSAPEVVGNTQYF.

This clonotype has a count of ten or more. The chain links TRBV20-1 to TRBJ2-5, with 7 bases aligning to TRBD2. The CDR3 runs 15 residues. After removal of 1 base from V and 2 bases from J, the junction contained 7 bases not matched to a gene. Germline assignment: CDR1 DFQATT and CDR2 SNEGSKA (reference sequence). DNA for the CDR3: TGCAGTGCTAGAGGGCCGGGGGGATCGCAAGAGACCCAGTACTTC. Translation: CSARGPGGSQETQYF.

The V gene is TRBV28, the J gene TRBJ2-7, with TRBD2 matching 10 bases. V dropped 2 bases and J dropped 4; count of bases not matched to a gene: 5. This CDR3 region has 15 residues. Germline CDR1 reads MDHEN; CDR2 reads SYDVKM. CDR3 region: CASSLTLAGVYEQYF. In nucleotides, the CDR3 is TGTGCCAGCAGTTTAACCCTAGCGGGAGTTTACGAGCAGTACTTC.

The chain couples TRBV27 to TRBJ2-7; TRBD2 matches at 11 bases. V shed 3 bases, J shed 7 bases, and the junction held 14 bases outside the gene matches. Germline loops: CDR1 MNHEY, CDR2 SMNVEV (reference sequence). The CDR3 length is 17 residues. The CDR3 sequence is CASSFPPSGGPYNEQYF. The CDR3 region has the DNA TGTGCCAGCAGTTTTCCCCCTAGCGGGGGGCCTTACAATGAGCAGTACTTC.

This clonotype has more than one count but fewer than ten. A read error may produce the germline difference seen at one junction end. This chain connects TRBV14 to TRBJ2-1; 15 positions agree with TRBD2. This CDR3 has 16 residues. CDR1 is SGHDN and CDR2 is FVKESK in the germline V gene. CDR3 nucleotide sequence: TGTGCCTGCAGCCGCGGGACTAGCGGGGGGTACAATGAGCAGTTCTTC. Its protein product is CACSRGTSGGYNEQFF. The full variable domain, in which reference TRBV14 and TRBJ2-1 provide the parts outside the CDR3, is EAGVTQFPSHSVIEKGQTVTLRCDPISGHDNLYWYRRVMGKEIKFLLHFVKESKQDESGMPNNRFLAERTGGTYSTLKVQPAELEDSGVYFCACSRGTSGGYNEQFFGPGTRLTVL.

Comment on this clonotype: Given a much more abundant clone one base away, this may be a read error. This chain links TRBV20-1 with TRBJ1-5; TRBD1 agrees at 7 bases. The CDR3 length is 13 residues. Germline-derived CDR1 and CDR2 are DFQATT and SNEGSKA (reference sequence). The DNA for the CDR3 is TGCTGTGCTGTTACAGGGGGCAATCAGCCCCAGCATTTT. It codes for CCAVTGGNQPQHF.

The chain is built from TRBV20-1 and TRBJ1-1; no firm D call. Germline assignment: CDR1 DFQATT and CDR2 SNEGSKA (reference sequence). The V and J ends lost 5 bases and 3 bases respectively, with 7 bases between them. CDR3 length: 11 residues. The CDR3 spells CSAVRDTEAFF. CDR3 coding DNA: TGCAGTGCTGTAAGAGACACTGAAGCTTTCTTT.

For this clonotype: A much more abundant neighbour one base away suggests this may be a read error. This rearrangement joins TRBV2 to TRBJ2-1, with a possible D match to TRBD2 (6 bases). CDR1 SNHLY and CDR2 FYNNEI come from the germline V gene. V was clipped by 3 bases and J by 10 bases, with 16 bases between them. The CDR3 totals 14 residues. This CDR3 reads CASSEASVTHEQFF. CDR3 bases: TGTGCCAGCAGTGAGGCTAGCGTAACCCACGAGCAGTTCTTC.

This clonotype was seen ten or more times. CDR3 region: CASTLDGNYGYTF. The CDR3 DNA is TGTGCCAGCACCCTAGATGGGAACTATGGCTACACCTTC. The chain combines TRBV6-2 or TRBV6-3 with TRBJ1-2; D is unclear. The CDR3 extends over 13 amino acids. Trimming stripped 7 bases from V and 2 bases from J, with 11 bases between. Germline V gene data show CDR1 as MNHEY and CDR2 as SVGEGT.

This clonotype was detected many times. The chain uses TRBV27 and TRBJ2-7; the D gene is possibly TRBD2 (5 bases). V was shortened by 6 bases and J by 2 bases, with 11 bases between the two germline ends. Germline V gene data show CDR1 as MNHEY and CDR2 as SMNVEV (reference sequence). The length of the CDR3 is 13 residues. The CDR3 loop reads CASSPGGPYEQYF. CDR3 nucleotide sequence: TGTGCCAGCAGCCCGGGCGGGCCCTACGAGCAGTACTTC.

This clonotype was seen many times. The V call is TRBV10-3, the J call TRBJ1-5; D perhaps matches TRBD1 (5 bases). The germline CDR1 and CDR2 sequences are ENHRY and SYGVKD. The CDR3 covers 15 residues. Trimming left V 3 bases short and J 3 bases short, with 12 bases between. CDR3 region: CAISERGTSNQPQHF. In DNA, the CDR3 is TGTGCCATCAGTGAAAGGGGCACCTCCAATCAGCCCCAGCATTTT.

The chain has TRBV7-2 and TRBJ2-1; no clear D gene. CDR1 SGHTA and CDR2 FQGNSA come from the germline V gene. This CDR3 spans 15 amino acids. V shed 1 base and J shed 6 bases, with 13 bases lying between them. The CDR3 protein is CASSLEASRGNEQFF. The CDR3 nucleotides are TGTGCCAGCAGCTTAGAGGCCTCTAGAGGCAATGAGCAGTTCTTC. The whole variable domain, filled in from reference TRBV7-2 and TRBJ2-1, reads GAGVSQSPSNKVTEKGKDVELRCDPISGHTALYWYRQSLGQGLEFLIYFQGNSAPDKSGLPSDRFSAERTGGSVSTLTIQRTQQEDSAVYLCASSLEASRGNEQFFGPGTRLTVL.

The table lists this clonotype with many counts. The chain is built from TRBV2 and TRBJ2-4; TRBD1 is a possible D gene (5 bases). CDR3 length equals 16 residues. The germline V and J ends were trimmed by 5 bases and 5 bases, with 19 bases remaining between them. CDR1 and CDR2 (germline): SNHLY, FYNNEI. The CDR3 DNA follows: TGTGCCAGCAGTATCCTATCAGGACATTTCGAAAACATTCAGTACTTC. Translation gives CASSILSGHFENIQYF.

This clonotype was recorded a few times. The CDR3 reads CASSFPRKSAYEQYF. The CDR3 DNA follows: TGTGCCAGCAGTTTCCCACGTAAGTCGGCCTACGAGCAGTACTTC. The chain combines TRBV28 with TRBJ2-7, with unresolved D. CDR3 size: 15 residues. The V end lost 3 bases, the J end lost 2 bases, and 14 bases lay between the germline ends. Germline V gives CDR1 MDHEN, CDR2 SYDVKM.

This clonotype has a single count. A junction end diverges from the germline sequence, so it may reflect a read error. The chain has TRBV7-6 and TRBJ2-7, with D perhaps matching TRBD1 (6 bases). This CDR3 has 13 residues. Germline loops: CDR1 SGHVS, CDR2 FNYEAQ. CDR3 protein: CASSVRQAYEHYF. The DNA for the CDR3 is TGCGCCAGCAGCGTAAGACAGGCCTACGAGCACTACTTC.

CDR3 bases: TGTGCCAGCAGTTGCTTCACAGGGGGCCCGTACCAAGAGACCCAGTACTTC. Protein sequence: CASSCFTGGPYQETQYF. The rearrangement uses TRBV6-6 and TRBJ2-5, with 9 nucleotides matching TRBD1. Trimming cost V 4 bases and J 0 bases; bases outside gene matches: 9. Germline assignment: CDR1 MNHNY and CDR2 SVGAGI (reference sequence). The CDR3 covers 17 residues.